Each of the 13 T cell receptor beta chains below was sequenced from the same sample in a study of shared clonotypes between healthy human individuals. The assay was immunoSEQ multiplex PCR, and TCRdb's table has in-frame clones only and misses some. The sample contains under 2,500,000 clones, approximately 96% of which appear only once. The source material was naive CD4+ T cells sorted from blood. Subset reported: CD45RA+ positively selected. The source is a young man in good health.

The chain employs TRBV6-4 and TRBJ2-3; no reliable D call. The V gene lost 6 bases and the J gene lost 3 bases, with 19 bases spanning the gap. CDR1 and CDR2 from the germline V gene are MRHNA and SNTAGT. CDR3 length: 16 amino acids. The CDR3, as DNA: TGTGCCAGCAGACCACCTTCCCGGTGGGAAACAGATACGCAGTATTTT. Its protein is CASRPPSRWETDTQYF.

This clone was seen once. The V gene is TRBV6-5, the J gene TRBJ2-7, with 8 bases that match TRBD2. J lost 3 bases, V lost 6 bases, and 10 bases had no gene match. Germline V lookup: CDR1 MNHEY, CDR2 SVGAGI. The CDR3 has 15 amino acids. CDR3 residues: CASRPAGLDGYEQYF. CDR3 DNA: TGTGCCAGCAGGCCCGCGGGACTAGATGGCTACGAGCAGTACTTC.

This chain links TRBV6-6 with TRBJ1-2; 8 bases map to TRBD1. V trimming: 7 bases; J trimming: 6 bases; junction bases outside the gene matches: 7. The CDR3 extends over 13 amino acids. From germline, CDR1 is MNHNY and CDR2 SVGAGI (reference sequence). CDR3 DNA: TGTGCCAGCAACATAGGGACAGGCGATGGCTACACCTTC. It specifies CASNIGTGDGYTF.

This chain uses TRBV7-9 with TRBJ2-5, with 13 bases aligning to TRBD2. CDR3 length: 16 residues. Germline V gene lookup returns CDR1 SEHNR and CDR2 FQNEAQ (reference sequence). The V gene end was trimmed by 5 bases and the J gene end by 0 bases; junction bases not matched to a gene: 3. The CDR3 sequence is CASSPGLAGYQETQYF. The DNA for the CDR3 is TGTGCCAGCAGCCCGGGACTAGCGGGGTACCAAGAGACCCAGTACTTC. Based on the CDR3 plus reference TRBV7-9 and TRBJ2-5, the full variable domain is DTGVSQNPRHKITKRGQNVTFRCDPISEHNRLYWYRQTLGQGPEFLTYFQNEAQLEKSRLLSDRFSAERPKGSFSTLEIQRTEQGDSAMYLCASSPGLAGYQETQYFGPGTRLLVL.

The chain has TRBV9 and TRBJ2-7, with unresolved D. Trimming took off 3 bases at V and 5 bases at J, with 6 bases between the two ends. The CDR3 is 11 amino acids. In germline, CDR1 is SGDLS, CDR2 YYNGEE. CDR3 region: CASSAADEQYF. The CDR3 DNA is TGTGCCAGCAGCGCCGCTGACGAGCAGTACTTC.

This chain links TRBV6-6 with TRBJ1-2; D is perhaps TRBD1 (6 bases). From germline, CDR1 is MNHNY and CDR2 SVGAGI (reference sequence). The CDR3 sequence is 13 residues long. With 5 bases removed from V and 8 bases from J, the gap between germline ends came to 15 bases. For the CDR3, the DNA is TGTGCCAGCAGTGGGGACCCCGGGGGCGGCTACACCTTC. Translation: CASSGDPGGGYTF.

This clone was picked up one time. This chain uses TRBV6-1 with TRBJ1-5, with D hard to call. V was shortened by 6 bases and J by 3 bases, with 9 bases between the two germline ends. Germline CDR1 MNHNS, CDR2 SASEGT. This CDR3 is 13 amino acids long. The CDR3 coding sequence is TGTGCCAGCAGACGCGTTATCAATCAGCCCCAGCATTTT. The encoded protein is CASRRVINQPQHF.

The chain employs TRBV7-9 and TRBJ2-7, with D possibly being TRBD1 or TRBD2 (5 bases each). Germline V gene sequence: CDR1 SEHNR, CDR2 FQNEAQ (reference sequence). V lost 4 bases and J lost 2, with 15 bases in between. This CDR3 is built from 15 residues. CDR3 sequence reads: CASSSPFRGPYEQYF. The CDR3 DNA is TGTGCCAGCAGCTCGCCGTTTAGGGGACCCTACGAGCAGTACTTC.

The rearrangement links TRBV2 to TRBJ1-3; no firm D call. The CDR3 is 14 amino acids. Germline V gene sequence: CDR1 SNHLY, CDR2 FYNNEI. V shed 4 bases and J shed 4 bases, with 11 bases lying between them. CDR3 amino acids: CASSGAAIGNTIYF. The CDR3 DNA sequence: TGTGCCAGCAGTGGGGCAGCGATCGGAAACACCATATATTTT.

The chain employs TRBV19 and TRBJ2-3; 10 bases align to TRBD2. Per germline, CDR1 LNHDA and CDR2 SQIVND (reference sequence). The ends lost 8 bases at V and 2 bases at J; junction bases unmatched: 7. The CDR3 length is 15 residues. CDR3 loop: CASRRLAGATDTQYF. The CDR3 DNA is TGTGCCAGTCGTCGGCTAGCGGGGGCCACAGATACGCAGTATTTT.

This chain uses TRBV29-1 with TRBJ1-1; no definite D call. The germline V gene encodes CDR1 SQVTM and CDR2 ANQGSEA. The CDR3 consists of 14 residues. Trimming stripped 4 bases from V and 5 bases from J, with 17 bases between. The CDR3 here is CSVAPGLPGTEAFF. CDR3 sequence (DNA): TGCAGCGTTGCTCCTGGACTCCCGGGGACTGAAGCTTTCTTT.

In the case of this clone: In the same sample, other DNA sequences code for this CDR3. This chain connects TRBV20-1 to TRBJ1-1; no clear D. The CDR3 consists of 11 residues. The V gene lost 4 bases and the J gene lost 0 bases, with 3 bases spanning the gap. The germline gives CDR1 DFQATT, CDR2 SNEGSKA (reference sequence). CDR3 protein: CSAKMNTEAFF. For the CDR3, the DNA is TGCAGTGCTAAAATGAACACTGAAGCTTTCTTT.

The chain uses TRBV14 and TRBJ2-7; TRBD1 is a possible D gene (6 bases). This CDR3 region has 12 residues. The V end was cut by 8 bases, the J end by 3 bases, with 11 bases between. Germline CDR1 SGHDN, CDR2 FVKESK. In nucleotides, the CDR3 is TGTGCCAGCCGGGACAATAACTACGAGCAGTACTTC. This translates into CASRDNNYEQYF. Full variable domain (outside the CDR3, taken from reference TRBV14 and TRBJ2-7): EAGVTQFPSHSVIEKGQTVTLRCDPISGHDNLYWYRRVMGKEIKFLLHFVKESKQDESGMPNNRFLAERTGGTYSTLKVQPAELEDSGVYFCASRDNNYEQYFGPGTRLTVT.